This TCR beta chain was profiled in a study of OX40 agonist ivuxolimab in advanced cancers. Study background: Partial responses occurred in three patients (one hepatocellular carcinoma, two cutaneous melanoma).

Notes on the study in general: On average, a greater number of expanded clones characterised CD8+ T cells relative to CD4+. Within 6 weeks, CD4+ and CD8+ blood T cells expanded clonally at 0.1 to 3.0 mg/kg.

Some clones are missing from TCRdb's copy, which holds only in-frame ones; the method was immunoSEQ multiplex PCR. The sample comprises about 83,000 clones, under 95% of which are singletons, and under 8.5% rests with the top ten. With respect to this clone: Antigen unknown.

Between the trimmed V and J ends, which lost 4 bases and 5 bases, there was a span of 5 bases. The CDR3 runs 11 residues. Germline CDR1 is WSHSY and CDR2 is SAAADI. The clonotype was recovered from an adult with an advanced solid tumor such as melanoma, head and neck, liver or kidney cancer. The chain carries TRBV10-2 and TRBJ2-5; maybe TRBD2 (5 bases). The source was CD4+ or CD8+ T cells sorted from blood, collected in a trial of the OX40 agonist ivuxolimab. The DNA of the CDR3 is TGCGCCAGCAGTGGGGAGGAGACCCAGTACTTC. This gives the protein CASSGEETQYF.